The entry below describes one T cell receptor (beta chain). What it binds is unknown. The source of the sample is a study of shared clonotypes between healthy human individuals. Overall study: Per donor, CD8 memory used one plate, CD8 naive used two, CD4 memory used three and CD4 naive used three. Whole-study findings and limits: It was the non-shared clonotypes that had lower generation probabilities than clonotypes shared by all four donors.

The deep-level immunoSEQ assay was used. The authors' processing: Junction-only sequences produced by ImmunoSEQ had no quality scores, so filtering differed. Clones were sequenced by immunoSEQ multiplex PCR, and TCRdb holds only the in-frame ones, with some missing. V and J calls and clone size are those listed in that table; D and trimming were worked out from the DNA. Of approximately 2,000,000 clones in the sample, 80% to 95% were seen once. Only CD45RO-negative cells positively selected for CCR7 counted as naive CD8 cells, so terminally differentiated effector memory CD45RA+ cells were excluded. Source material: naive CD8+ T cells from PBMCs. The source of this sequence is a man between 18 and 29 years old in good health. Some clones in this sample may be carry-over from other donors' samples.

DNA of the CDR3: TGTGCCAGCAGATTAGCCCGGGACCACAATCAGGCCGACCAGTTCTTC. It yields the protein CASRLARDHNQADQFF. The chain has TRBV28 and TRBJ2-1, with D perhaps assigned TRBD1 or TRBD2 (5 bases each). The germline CDR1 and CDR2 sequences are MDHEN and SYDVKM. There are 16 residues in the CDR3. V was cut by 6 bases and J by 13 bases, with 28 bases left in between.